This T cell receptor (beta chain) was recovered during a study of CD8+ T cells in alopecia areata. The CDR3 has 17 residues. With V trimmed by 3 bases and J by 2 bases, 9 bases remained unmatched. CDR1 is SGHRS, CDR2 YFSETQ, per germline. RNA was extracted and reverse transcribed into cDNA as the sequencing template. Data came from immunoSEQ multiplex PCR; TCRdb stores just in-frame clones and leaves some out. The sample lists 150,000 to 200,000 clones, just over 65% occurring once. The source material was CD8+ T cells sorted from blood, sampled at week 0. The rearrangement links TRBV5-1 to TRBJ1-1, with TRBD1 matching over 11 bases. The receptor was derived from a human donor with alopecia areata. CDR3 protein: CASSWTRDRGANTEAFF. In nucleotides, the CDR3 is TGCGCCAGCAGCTGGACCCGGGACAGGGGGGCCAACACTGAAGCTTTCTTT.